This section outlines one T cell receptor beta chain sequence together with its context. These data originate in a study of shared clonotypes between healthy human individuals. Caucasian adults living in Nashville, Tennessee, provided all samples. Into CD45RA+ naive and CD45RA-negative memory subsets, the CD4+ cells were split. Only in-frame clones appear in the TCRdb table, and some are missing; sequencing was by immunoSEQ multiplex PCR. Counted here are 2 million to 2.5 million clones, 80% to 95% occurring once; the ten biggest clones make up about 0.39%. The sample comprised naive CD4+ T cells from PBMCs. Subset indicated: CD45RA+ positively selected. This sequence originates from a man aged 18 to 29 in good health. Some clones in this sample may be carry-over from other donors' samples.

Here the CDR3 DNA reads TGTGCCAGCAGCTTACACGGGGCAACTTCACCCCTCCACTTT. Translated: CASSLHGATSPLHF. This chain uses TRBV7-9 with TRBJ1-6, with a weak D call TRBD1 (5 bases). The CDR3 consists of 14 residues. In germline, CDR1 is SEHNR, CDR2 FQNEAQ (reference sequence). The V gene lost 2 bases and the J gene lost 9 bases, with 11 bases spanning the gap.